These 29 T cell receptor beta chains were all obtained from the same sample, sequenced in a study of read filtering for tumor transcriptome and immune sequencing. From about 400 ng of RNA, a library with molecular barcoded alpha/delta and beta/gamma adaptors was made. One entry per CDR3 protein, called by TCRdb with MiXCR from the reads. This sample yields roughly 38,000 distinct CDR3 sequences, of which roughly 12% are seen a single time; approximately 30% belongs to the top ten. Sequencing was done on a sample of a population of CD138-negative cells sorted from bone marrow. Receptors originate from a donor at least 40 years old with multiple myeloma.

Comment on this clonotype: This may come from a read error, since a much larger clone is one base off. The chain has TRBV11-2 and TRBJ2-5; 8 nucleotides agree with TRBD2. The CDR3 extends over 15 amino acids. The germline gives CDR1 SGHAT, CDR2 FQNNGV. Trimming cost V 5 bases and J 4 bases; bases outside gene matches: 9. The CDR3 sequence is CASSVPAGVRETQYF. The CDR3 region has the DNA TGTGCCAGCAGCGTACCAGCGGGAGTAAGAGAGACCCAGTACTTC.

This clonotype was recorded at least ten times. This CDR3 is CASSLILTNTGELFF. The CDR3 nucleotides read TGTGCCAGCAGCTTGATACTGACGAACACCGGGGAGCTGTTTTTT. The chain employs TRBV7-2 and TRBJ2-2; D is unclear. The CDR3 covers 15 residues. V gave up 3 bases and J gave up 0 bases, with 8 bases separating them. Germline CDR1 is SGHTA and CDR2 is FQGNSA.

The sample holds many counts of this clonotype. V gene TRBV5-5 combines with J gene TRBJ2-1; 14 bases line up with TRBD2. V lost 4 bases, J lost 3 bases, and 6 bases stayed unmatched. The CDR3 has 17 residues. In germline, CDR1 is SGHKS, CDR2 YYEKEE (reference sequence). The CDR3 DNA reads TGTGCCAGCAGCCTGGGACTAGCGGGAGAGTACTACAATGAGCAGTTCTTC. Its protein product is CASSLGLAGEYYNEQFF.

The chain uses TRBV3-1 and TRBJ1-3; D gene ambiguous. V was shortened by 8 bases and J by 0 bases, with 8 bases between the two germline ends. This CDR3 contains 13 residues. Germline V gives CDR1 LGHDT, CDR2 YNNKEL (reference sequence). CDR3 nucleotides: TGTGCCAGCTCCGCCTTCTCTGGAAACACCATATATTTT. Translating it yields CASSAFSGNTIYF. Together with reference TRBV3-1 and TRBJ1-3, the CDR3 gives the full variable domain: DTAVSQTPKYLVTQMGNDKSIKCEQNLGHDTMYWYKQDSKKFLKIMFSYNNKELIINETVPNRFSPKSPDKAHLNLHINSLELGDSAVYFCASSAFSGNTIYFGEGSWLTVV.

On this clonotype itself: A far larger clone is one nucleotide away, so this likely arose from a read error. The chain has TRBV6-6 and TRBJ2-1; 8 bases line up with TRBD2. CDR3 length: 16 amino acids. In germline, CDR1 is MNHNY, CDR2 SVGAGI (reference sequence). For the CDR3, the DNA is TGTGCCAGCAGTTACGGGACTAGGAGCTCCTACAATGGGCAGTTCTTC. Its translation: CASSYGTRSSYNGQFF.

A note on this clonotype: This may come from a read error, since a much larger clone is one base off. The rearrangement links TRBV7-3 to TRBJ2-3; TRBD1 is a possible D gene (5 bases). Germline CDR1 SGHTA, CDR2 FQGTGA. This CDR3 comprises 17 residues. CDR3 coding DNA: TGTGCCAGCCGCTTAGGGGCTGAAGACACTAGCACAGATACGCAGTATTTT. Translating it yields CASRLGAEDTSTDTQYF.

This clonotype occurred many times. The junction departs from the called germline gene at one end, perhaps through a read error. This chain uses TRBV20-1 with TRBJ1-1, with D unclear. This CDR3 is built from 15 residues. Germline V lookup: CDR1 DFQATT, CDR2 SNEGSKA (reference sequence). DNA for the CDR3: TGCAGTGCTAGCACGGTCTTTTTCAAGAACACTGAAGCTTCCTTT. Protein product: CSASTVFFKNTEASF.

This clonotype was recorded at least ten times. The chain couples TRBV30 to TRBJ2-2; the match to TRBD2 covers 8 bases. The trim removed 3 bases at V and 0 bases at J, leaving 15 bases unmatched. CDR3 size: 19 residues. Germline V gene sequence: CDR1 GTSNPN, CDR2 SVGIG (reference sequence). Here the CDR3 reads CAWSALPATSETNTGELFF. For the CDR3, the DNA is TGTGCCTGGAGCGCCTTACCTGCGACTAGCGAGACGAACACCGGGGAGCTGTTTTTT.

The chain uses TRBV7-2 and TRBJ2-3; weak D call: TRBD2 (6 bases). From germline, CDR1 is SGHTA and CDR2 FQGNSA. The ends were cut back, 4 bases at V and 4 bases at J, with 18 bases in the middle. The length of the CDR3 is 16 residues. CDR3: CASSSHIGGEADTQYF. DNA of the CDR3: TGTGCCAGCAGCTCCCATATCGGTGGGGAGGCAGATACGCAGTATTTT.

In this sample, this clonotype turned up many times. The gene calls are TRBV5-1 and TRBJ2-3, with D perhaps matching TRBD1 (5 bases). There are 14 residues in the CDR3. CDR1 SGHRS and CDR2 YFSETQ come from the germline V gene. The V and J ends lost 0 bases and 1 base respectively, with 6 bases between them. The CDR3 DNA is TGCGCCAGCAGCTTGGCCAGGGGCACAGATACGCAGTATTTT. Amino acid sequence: CASSLARGTDTQYF.

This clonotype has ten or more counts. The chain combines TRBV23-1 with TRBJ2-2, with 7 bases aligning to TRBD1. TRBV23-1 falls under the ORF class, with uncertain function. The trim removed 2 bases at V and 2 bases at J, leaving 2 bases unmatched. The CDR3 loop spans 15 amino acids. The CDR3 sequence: CASSQTGDNTGELFF. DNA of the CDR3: TGCGCCAGCAGTCAAACAGGGGATAACACCGGGGAGCTGTTTTTT.

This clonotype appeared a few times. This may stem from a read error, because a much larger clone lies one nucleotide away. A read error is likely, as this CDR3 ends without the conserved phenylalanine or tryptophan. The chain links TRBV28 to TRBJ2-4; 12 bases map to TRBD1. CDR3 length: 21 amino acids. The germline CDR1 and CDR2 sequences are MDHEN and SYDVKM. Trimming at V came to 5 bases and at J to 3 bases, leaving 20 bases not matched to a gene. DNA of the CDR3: TGTGCCAGCAGTCCCTATGCGGTTGTAGGGACAGGGGGCGCCGGCAAAAACATTCAGTACCTC. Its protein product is CASSPYAVVGTGGAGKNIQYL.

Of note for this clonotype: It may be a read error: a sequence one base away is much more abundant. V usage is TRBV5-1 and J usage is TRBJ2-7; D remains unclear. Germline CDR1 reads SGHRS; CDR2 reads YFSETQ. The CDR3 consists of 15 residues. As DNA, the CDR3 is TGCACCAGCAGCTTGGATCCGGCAGACAACTCCGAGCAGTACTTC. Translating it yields CTSSLDPADNSEQYF.

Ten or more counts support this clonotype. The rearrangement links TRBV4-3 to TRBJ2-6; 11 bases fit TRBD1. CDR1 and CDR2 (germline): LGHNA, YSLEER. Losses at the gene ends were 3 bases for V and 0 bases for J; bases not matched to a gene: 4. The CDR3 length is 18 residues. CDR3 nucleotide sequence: TGCGCCAGCAGCCACGGACAGGGGGCTGCCTCTGGGGCCAACGTCCTGACTTTC. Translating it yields CASSHGQGAASGANVLTF.

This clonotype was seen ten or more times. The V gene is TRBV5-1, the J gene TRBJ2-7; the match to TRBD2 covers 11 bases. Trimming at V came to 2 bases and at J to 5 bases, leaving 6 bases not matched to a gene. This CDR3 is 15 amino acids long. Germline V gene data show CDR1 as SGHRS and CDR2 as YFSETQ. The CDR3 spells CASSFTSGSYNEQYF. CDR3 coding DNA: TGCGCCAGCAGCTTTACTAGCGGGAGCTATAACGAGCAGTACTTC. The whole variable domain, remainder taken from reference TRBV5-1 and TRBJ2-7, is KAGVTQTPRYLIKTRGQQVTLSCSPISGHRSVSWYQQTPGQGLQFLFEYFSETQRNKGNFPGRFSGRQFSNSRSEMNVSTLELGDSALYLCASSFTSGSYNEQYFGPGTRLTVT.

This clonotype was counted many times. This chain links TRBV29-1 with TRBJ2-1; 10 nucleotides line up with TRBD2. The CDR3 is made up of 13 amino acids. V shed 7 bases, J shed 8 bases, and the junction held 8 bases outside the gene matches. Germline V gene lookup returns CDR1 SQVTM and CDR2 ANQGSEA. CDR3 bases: TGCAGCGCTGGGACTAGCGTCGGCGATGAGCAGTTCTTC. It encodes CSAGTSVGDEQFF.

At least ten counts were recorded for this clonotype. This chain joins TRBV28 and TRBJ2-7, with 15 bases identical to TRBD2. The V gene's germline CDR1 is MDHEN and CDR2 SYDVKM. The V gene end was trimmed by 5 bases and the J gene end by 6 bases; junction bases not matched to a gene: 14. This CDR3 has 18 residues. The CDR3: CASSTNRGTSGRWAEQYF. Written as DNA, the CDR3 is TGTGCCAGCAGTACTAACCGCGGGACTAGCGGGAGGTGGGCCGAGCAGTACTTC.

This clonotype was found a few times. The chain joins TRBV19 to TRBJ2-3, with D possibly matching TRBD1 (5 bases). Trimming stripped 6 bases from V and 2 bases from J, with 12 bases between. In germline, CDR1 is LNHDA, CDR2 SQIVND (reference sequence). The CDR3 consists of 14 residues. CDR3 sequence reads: CASRLQATTDTQYF. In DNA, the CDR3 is TGTGCCAGTAGGCTACAGGCGACCACAGATACGCAGTATTTT.

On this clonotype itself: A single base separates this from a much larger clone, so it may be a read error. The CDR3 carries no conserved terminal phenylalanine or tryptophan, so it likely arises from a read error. CDR3: CSARDSRTEYGYTL. The DNA of the CDR3 is TGCAGTGCTAGAGATAGTAGGACGGAATATGGCTACACCCTC. The chain couples TRBV20-1 to TRBJ1-2; D is ambiguous. Trimming shortened V by 0 bases and J by 5 bases, and 13 bases separated the two germline ends. Germline V lookup: CDR1 DFQATT, CDR2 SNEGSKA (reference sequence). The CDR3 contains 14 residues.

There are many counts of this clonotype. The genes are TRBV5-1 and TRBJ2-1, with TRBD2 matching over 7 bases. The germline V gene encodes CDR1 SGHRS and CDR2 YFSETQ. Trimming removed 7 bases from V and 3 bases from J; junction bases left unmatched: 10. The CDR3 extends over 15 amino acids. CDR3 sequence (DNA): TGCGCCAGCGGTGCCGACAGCGGGATCTACAATGAGCAGTTCTTC. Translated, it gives CASGADSGIYNEQFF. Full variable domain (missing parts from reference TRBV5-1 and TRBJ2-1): KAGVTQTPRYLIKTRGQQVTLSCSPISGHRSVSWYQQTPGQGLQFLFEYFSETQRNKGNFPGRFSGRQFSNSRSEMNVSTLELGDSALYLCASGADSGIYNEQFFGPGTRLTVL.

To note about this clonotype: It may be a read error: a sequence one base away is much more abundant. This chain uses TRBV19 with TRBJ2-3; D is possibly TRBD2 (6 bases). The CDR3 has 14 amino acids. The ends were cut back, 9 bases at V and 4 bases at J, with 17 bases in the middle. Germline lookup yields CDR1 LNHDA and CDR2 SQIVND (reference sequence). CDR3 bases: TGTGCCAGCTTTGGCGGGGCCCGTGCAGATACGCAGTATTTT. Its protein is CASFGGARADTQYF.

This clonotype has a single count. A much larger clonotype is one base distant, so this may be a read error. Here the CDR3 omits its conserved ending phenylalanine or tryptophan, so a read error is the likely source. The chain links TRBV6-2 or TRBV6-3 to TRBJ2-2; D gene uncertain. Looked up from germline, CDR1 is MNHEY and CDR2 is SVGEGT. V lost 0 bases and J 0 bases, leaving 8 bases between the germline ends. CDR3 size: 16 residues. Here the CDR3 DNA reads TGTGCCAGCAGTTACTCATCGTTTCCGAACACCGGGGAGCTGTTTTCT. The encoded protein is CASSYSSFPNTGELFS.

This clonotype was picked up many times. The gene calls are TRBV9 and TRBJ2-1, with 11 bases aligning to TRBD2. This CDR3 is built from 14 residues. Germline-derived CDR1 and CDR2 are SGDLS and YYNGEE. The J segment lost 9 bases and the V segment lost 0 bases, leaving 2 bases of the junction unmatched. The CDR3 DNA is TGTGCCAGCAGCGTAGTGGGGACTAGCGGTGAGCAGTTCTTC. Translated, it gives CASSVVGTSGEQFF.

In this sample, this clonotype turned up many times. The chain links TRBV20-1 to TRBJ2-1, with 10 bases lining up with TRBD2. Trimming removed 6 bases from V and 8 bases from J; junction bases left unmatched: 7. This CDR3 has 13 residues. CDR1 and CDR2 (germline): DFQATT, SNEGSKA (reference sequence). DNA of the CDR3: TGCAGTGCCCCCGGACTAGCGGTTGATGAGCAGTTCTTC. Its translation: CSAPGLAVDEQFF.

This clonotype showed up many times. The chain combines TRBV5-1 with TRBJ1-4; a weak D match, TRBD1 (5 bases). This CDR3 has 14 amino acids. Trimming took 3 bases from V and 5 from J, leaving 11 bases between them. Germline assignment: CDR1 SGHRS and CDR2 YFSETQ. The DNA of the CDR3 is TGCGCCAGCAGCTCGGACATCCACAATGAAAAACTGTTTTTT. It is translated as CASSSDIHNEKLFF.

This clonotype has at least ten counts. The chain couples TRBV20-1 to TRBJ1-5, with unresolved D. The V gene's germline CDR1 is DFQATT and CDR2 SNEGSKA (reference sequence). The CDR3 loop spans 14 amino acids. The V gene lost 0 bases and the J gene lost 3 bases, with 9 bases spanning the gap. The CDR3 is CSARDGPLNQPQHF. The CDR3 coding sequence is TGCAGTGCTAGAGATGGCCCTCTCAATCAGCCCCAGCATTTT.

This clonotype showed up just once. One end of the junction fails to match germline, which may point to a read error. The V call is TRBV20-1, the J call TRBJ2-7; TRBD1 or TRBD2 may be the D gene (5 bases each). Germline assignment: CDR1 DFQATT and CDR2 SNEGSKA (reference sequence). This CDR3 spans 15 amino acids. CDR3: CSARKLDRLSYGQYF. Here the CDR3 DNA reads TGCAGTGCTAGAAAACTAGACAGATTGTCCTACGGGCAGTACTTC.

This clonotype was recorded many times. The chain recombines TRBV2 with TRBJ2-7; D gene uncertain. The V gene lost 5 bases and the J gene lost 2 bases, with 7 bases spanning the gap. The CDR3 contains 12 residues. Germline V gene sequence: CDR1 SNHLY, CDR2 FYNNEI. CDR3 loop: CASSRRAYEQYF. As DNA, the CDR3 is TGTGCCAGCAGTCGCCGTGCCTACGAGCAGTACTTC.

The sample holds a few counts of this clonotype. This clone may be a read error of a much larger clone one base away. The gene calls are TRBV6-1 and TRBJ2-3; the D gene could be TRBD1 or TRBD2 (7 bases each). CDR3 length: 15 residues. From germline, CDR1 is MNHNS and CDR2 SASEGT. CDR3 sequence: CASSEVWGGTDAQYF. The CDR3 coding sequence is TGTGCCAGCAGTGAAGTTTGGGGGGGGACAGATGCGCAGTATTTT.